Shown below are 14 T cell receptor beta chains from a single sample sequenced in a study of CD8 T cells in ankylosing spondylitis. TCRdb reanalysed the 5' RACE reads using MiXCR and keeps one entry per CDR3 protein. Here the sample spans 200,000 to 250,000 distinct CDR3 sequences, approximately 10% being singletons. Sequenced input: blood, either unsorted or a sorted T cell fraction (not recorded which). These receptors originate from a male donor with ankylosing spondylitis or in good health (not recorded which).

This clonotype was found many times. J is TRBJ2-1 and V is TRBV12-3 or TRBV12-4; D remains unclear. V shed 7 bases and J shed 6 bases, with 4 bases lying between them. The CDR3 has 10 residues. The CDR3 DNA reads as TGTGCCAGCACGGGCAATGAGCAGTTCTTC. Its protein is CASTGNEQFF.

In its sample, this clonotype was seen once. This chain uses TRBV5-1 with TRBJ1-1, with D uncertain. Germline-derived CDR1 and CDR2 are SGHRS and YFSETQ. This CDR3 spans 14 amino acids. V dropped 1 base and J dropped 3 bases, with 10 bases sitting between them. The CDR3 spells CASSLNSGYTEAFF. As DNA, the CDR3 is TGCGCCAGCAGCTTGAATTCAGGATACACTGAAGCTTTCTTT.

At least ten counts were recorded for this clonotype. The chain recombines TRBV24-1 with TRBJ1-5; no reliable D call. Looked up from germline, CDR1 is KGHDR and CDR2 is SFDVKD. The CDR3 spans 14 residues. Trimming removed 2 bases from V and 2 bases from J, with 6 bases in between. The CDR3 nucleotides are TGTGCCACCAGTGATTGGCAGGGCAATCAGCCCCAGCATTTT. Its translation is CATSDWQGNQPQHF.

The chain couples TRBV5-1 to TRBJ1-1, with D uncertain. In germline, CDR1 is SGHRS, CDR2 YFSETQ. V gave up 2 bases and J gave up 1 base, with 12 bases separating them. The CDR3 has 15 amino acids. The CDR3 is CASSFNGVTNTEAFF. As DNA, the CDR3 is TGCGCCAGCAGCTTTAATGGGGTTACGAACACTGAAGCTTTCTTT.

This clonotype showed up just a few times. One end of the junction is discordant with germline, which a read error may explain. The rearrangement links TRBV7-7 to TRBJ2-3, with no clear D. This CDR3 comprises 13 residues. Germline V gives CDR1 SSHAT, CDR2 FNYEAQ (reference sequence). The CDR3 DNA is TGTGCTAGCAGCTTCGCTTATACAGATACGCAGTATTTT. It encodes CASSFAYTDTQYF.

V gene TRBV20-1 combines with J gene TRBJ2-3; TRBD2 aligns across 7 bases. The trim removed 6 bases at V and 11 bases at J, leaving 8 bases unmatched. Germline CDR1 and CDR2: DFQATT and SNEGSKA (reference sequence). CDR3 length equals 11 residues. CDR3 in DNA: TGCAGTGCCATTGGGGGGGAACGGCAGTATTTT. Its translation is CSAIGGERQYF.

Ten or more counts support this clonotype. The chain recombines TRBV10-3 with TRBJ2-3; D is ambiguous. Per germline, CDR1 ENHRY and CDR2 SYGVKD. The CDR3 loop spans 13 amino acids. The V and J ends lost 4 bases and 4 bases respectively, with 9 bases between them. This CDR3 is CAISAGGADTQYF. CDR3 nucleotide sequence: TGTGCCATCAGTGCGGGTGGGGCAGATACGCAGTATTTT.

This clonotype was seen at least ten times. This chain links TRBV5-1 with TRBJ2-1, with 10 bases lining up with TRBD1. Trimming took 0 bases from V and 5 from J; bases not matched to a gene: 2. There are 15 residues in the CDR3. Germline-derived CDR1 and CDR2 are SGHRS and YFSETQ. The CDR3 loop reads CASSLGQGAHNEQFF. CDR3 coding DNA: TGCGCCAGCAGCTTGGGACAGGGGGCGCACAATGAGCAGTTCTTC.

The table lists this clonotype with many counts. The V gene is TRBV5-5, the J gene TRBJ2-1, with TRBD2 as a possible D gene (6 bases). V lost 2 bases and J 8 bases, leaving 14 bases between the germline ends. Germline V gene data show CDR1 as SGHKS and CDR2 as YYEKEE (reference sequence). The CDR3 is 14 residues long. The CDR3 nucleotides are TGTGCCAGCAGCTTCCCCTCGTCGGGGGATGAGCAGTTCTTC. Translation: CASSFPSSGDEQFF.

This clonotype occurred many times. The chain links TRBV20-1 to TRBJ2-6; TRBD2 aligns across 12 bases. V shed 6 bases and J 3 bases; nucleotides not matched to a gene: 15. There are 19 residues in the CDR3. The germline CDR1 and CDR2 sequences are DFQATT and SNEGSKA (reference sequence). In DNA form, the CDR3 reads TGCAGTGCCCCACCCTACCTAGCGGGGGGGCTGAGTGGGGCCAACGTCCTGACTTTC. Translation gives CSAPPYLAGGLSGANVLTF.

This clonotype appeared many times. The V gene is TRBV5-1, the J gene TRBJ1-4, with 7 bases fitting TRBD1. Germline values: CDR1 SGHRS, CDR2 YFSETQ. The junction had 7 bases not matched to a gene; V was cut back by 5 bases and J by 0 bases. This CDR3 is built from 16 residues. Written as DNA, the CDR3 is TGCGCCAGCAGTAGGACAGGCGACGCAACTAATGAAAAACTGTTTTTT. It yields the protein CASSRTGDATNEKLFF.

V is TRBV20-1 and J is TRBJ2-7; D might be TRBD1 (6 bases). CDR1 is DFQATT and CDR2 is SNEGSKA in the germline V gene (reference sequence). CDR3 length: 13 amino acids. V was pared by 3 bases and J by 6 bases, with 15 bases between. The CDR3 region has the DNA TGCAGTGCTAGCGAGAGGGGGTCCGGCGAGCAGTACTTC. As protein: CSASERGSGEQYF.

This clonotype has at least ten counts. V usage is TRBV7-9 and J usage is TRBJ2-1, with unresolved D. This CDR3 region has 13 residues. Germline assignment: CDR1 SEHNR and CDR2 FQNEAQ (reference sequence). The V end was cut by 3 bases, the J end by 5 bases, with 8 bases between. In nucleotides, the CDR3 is TGTGCCAGCAGCTTGGACGATAACAATGAGCAGTTCTTC. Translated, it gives CASSLDDNNEQFF.

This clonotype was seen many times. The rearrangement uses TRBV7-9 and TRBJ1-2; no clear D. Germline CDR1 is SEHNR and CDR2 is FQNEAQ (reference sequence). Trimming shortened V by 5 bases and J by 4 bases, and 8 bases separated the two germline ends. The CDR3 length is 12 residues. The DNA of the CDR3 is TGTGCCAGCAGCCCCCGACCCTATGGCTACACCTTC. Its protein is CASSPRPYGYTF.